Listed below are T cell receptor beta chains from one sample, sequenced in a study. In TCRdb, the 5' RACE reads were re-called with MiXCR into one record per CDR3 protein. The repertoire holds about 42,000 distinct CDR3 sequences, with around 30% as singletons. The source material was tumor-infiltrating memory CD4+ T cells sorted from the breast tumor. The receptors originated from a female donor with breast cancer. CDR3s include the opening cysteine and the closing phenylalanine or tryptophan. D genes are given only for firm matches. Expanded clones get a size class; other rows say once, few or many, or leave the size out.

J	D	V	size	DNA	CDR3
TRBJ2-5	TRBD2	TRBV4-2	few	TGTGCCAGCAGCCGGATAGCGGGGTCGGGCGAAGAGACCCGGTACTTC	CASSRIAGSGEETRYF
TRBJ1-5	NA	TRBV20-1	NA	TGCAGTGCTGTTACTAGGGGGTCGGAGCCCCAGCATTTT	CSAVTRGSEPQHF
TRBJ2-3	TRBD2	TRBV5-1	many	TGCGCCAGCAGCTTGGAGGGGACTAGCCCTAGCACAGATACGCAGTATTTT	CASSLEGTSPSTDTQYF
TRBJ1-2	NA	TRBV9	NA	TGTGCCAGCAGCGTAGGCGACTATGGCTACACCTTC	CASSVGDYGYTF
TRBJ2-5	NA	TRBV6-2/TRBV6-3	NA	TGTGCCAGCAGAGGGAGGCGGGCCTCACCCATAGAGACCCAGTACTTC	CASRGRRASPIETQYF
TRBJ2-7	NA	TRBV9	NA	TGTGCCAGCAGCGTAGGGGGTATCACCTACGAGCAGTACTTC	CASSVGGITYEQYF
TRBJ2-1	NA	TRBV5-1	NA	TGCGCCAGCAGCTTGTCCGGGGCCCCTGGCAATGAGCAGTTCTTC	CASSLSGAPGNEQFF
TRBJ2-1	TRBD2	TRBV20-1	many	TGCAGTGCTCCAACCTCCGGGACTAGATTCGCGAATGAGCAGTTCTTC	CSAPTSGTRFANEQFF
TRBJ2-7	NA	TRBV24-1	few	TGTGCCACCAGTTCTGTAGCCAGCGAGCAGTACTTC	CATSSVASEQYF
TRBJ2-2	TRBD1	TRBV4-1	NA	TGCGCCAGCAGCCTAGATCCGGGACAGGGGGCTCGAACCGGGGAGCTGTTTTTT	CASSLDPGQGARTGELFF
TRBJ1-1	NA	TRBV5-6	few	TGTGCCAGCAGCGTAAGATCTGAAGCTTTCTTT	CASSVRSEAFF
TRBJ2-2	NA	TRBV5-1	many	TGCGCCAGCAGCTTGGCTGGCGCGAACACCGGGGAGCTGTTTTTT	CASSLAGANTGELFF
TRBJ1-2	NA	TRBV5-1	few	TGCGCCAGCAGAGTTGACAGAGTCAAGGGAAGCGGCTACACCTTC	CASRVDRVKGSGYTF
TRBJ1-4	TRBD1	TRBV5-1	few	TGCGCCAGCAGCTTGGCAACAGGGGGAAGGGAAAAACTGTTTTTT	CASSLATGGREKLFF
TRBJ2-1	TRBD2	TRBV5-5	few	TGTGCCAGCAGCTTGGCTAGCGGGAACAATGAGCAGTTCTTC	CASSLASGNNEQFF
TRBJ1-2	TRBD1	TRBV6-5	medium-sized	TGTGCCAGCAGTTACTCCGGGACAGGGGGCAGTGGCTACACCTTC	CASSYSGTGGSGYTF
TRBJ1-6	NA	TRBV12-3/TRBV12-4	NA	TGTGTCAGCAGTTTAGCTATCGAGGACAGCCCCTTTGGATCACCCCTCCACTTT	CVSSLAIEDSPFGSPLHF
TRBJ2-3	NA	TRBV7-9	NA	TGTGCCAGCAGCTCGTACACAGATACGCAGTATTTT	CASSSYTDTQYF
TRBJ2-1	NA	TRBV6-2/TRBV6-3	NA	TGTGCCAGCAGGCACAGGAGTAGCTCCTACAATGAGCAGTTCTTC	CASRHRSSSYNEQFF
TRBJ2-2	TRBD2	TRBV20-1	NA	TGCAGTGCCTGGCGGACTAGCGGGAGGTTCACCGGGGAGCTGTTTTTT	CSAWRTSGRFTGELFF